One and the same sample provided the 4 T cell receptor beta chains below, sequenced in a study of blood T cell repertoires in COVID-19. Method: immunoSEQ multiplex PCR; TCRdb's copy keeps in-frame clones and lacks some. The sample carries roughly 56,000 clones, over 80% recorded once. Sequenced sample: peripheral blood. These receptors were taken from a man between 65 and 79 years old with acute or convalescent COVID-19.

Only a few counts were recorded for this clone. J is TRBJ2-7 and V is TRBV27; no clear D gene. CDR3 length equals 13 residues. V shed 2 bases and J shed 7 bases, with 12 bases lying between them. Germline assignment: CDR1 MNHEY and CDR2 SMNVEV (reference sequence). The CDR3: CASSLSQRREQYF. Written as DNA, the CDR3 is TGTGCCAGCAGTTTAAGTCAGCGACGGGAGCAGTACTTC.

The CDR3 protein is CASSHTGSTNEKLFF. In DNA form, the CDR3 reads TGTGCCAGTAGTCACACAGGGTCAACTAATGAAAAACTGTTTTTT. The rearrangement links TRBV19 to TRBJ1-4, with D possibly matching TRBD1 (6 bases). From germline, CDR1 is LNHDA and CDR2 SQIVND (reference sequence). V shed 5 bases and J shed 0 bases, with 10 bases lying between them. The CDR3 has 15 amino acids.

As for this clone: This sample includes further DNA sequences coding for the same CDR3. The V call is TRBV28, the J call TRBJ1-5; TRBD1 aligns across 11 bases. CDR1 and CDR2 (germline): MDHEN, SYDVKM. The CDR3 runs to 16 residues. Germline trimming cut 3 bases from V and 2 bases from J; bases unmatched to any gene: 3. The CDR3 region has the DNA TGTGCCAGCAGTTTTAGGGACAGGGGGGGCAATCAGCCCCAGCATTTT. Its protein is CASSFRDRGGNQPQHF.

V and J are TRBV6-5 and TRBJ1-6; perhaps TRBD1 as D (5 bases). Looked up from germline, CDR1 is MNHEY and CDR2 is SVGAGI. Trimming left V 5 bases short and J 5 bases short, with 13 bases between. This CDR3 has 15 residues. The CDR3 region is CASSPPRGNNSPLHF. The CDR3 DNA is TGTGCCAGCAGTCCCCCTAGGGGAAATAATTCACCCCTCCACTTT.